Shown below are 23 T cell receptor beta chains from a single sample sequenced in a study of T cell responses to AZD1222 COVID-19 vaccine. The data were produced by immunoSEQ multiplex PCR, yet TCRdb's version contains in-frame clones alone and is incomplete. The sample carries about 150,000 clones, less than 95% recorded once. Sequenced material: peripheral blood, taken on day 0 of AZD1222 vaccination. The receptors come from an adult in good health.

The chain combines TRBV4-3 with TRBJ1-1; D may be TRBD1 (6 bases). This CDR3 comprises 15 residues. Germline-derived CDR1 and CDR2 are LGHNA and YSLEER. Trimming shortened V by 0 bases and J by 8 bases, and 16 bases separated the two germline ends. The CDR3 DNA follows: TGCGCCAGCAGCCAAGAAGGGCTATTAGGGGGAGAAGCTTTCTTT. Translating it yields CASSQEGLLGGEAFF.

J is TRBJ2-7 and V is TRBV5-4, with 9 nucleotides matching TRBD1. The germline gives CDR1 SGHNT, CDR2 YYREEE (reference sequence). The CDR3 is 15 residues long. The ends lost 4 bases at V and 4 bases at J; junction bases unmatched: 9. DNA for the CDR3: TGTGCCAGCAGCCTAGACGCGGGACAGGGATACGAGCAGTACTTC. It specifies CASSLDAGQGYEQYF.

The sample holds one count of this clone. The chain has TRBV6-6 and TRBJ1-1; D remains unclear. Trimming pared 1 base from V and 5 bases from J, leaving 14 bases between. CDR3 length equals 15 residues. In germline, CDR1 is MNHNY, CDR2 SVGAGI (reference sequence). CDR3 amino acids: CASSYLIAAKTEAFF. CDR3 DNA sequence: TGTGCCAGCAGTTACTTGATCGCGGCCAAGACTGAAGCTTTCTTT.

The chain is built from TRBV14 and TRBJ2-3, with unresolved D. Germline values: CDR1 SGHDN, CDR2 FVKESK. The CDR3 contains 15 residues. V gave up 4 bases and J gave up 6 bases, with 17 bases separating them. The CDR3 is CASSPKMVVRDTQYF. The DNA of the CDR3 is TGTGCCAGCAGCCCCAAGATGGTTGTGCGGGATACGCAGTATTTT.

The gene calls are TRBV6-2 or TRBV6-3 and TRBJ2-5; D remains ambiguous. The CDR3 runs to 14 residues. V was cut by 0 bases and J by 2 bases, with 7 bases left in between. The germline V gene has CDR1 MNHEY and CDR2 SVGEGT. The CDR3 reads CASSYSSRQETQYF. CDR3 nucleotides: TGTGCCAGCAGTTACTCGTCCCGGCAAGAGACCCAGTACTTC.

CDR3 residues: CASSVVQAYEQYF. CDR3 DNA sequence: TGTGCCAGCAGTGTAGTACAGGCCTACGAGCAGTACTTC. V usage is TRBV2 and J usage is TRBJ2-7; a possible D gene is TRBD1 (5 bases). The V gene lost 4 bases and the J gene lost 2 bases, with 9 bases spanning the gap. CDR3 size: 13 residues. In germline, CDR1 is SNHLY, CDR2 FYNNEI.

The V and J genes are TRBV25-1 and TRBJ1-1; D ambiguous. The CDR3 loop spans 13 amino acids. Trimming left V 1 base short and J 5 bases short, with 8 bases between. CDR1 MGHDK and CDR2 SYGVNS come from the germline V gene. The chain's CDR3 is CASSELRLTEAFF. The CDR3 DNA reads TGTGCCAGCAGTGAATTGAGATTAACTGAAGCTTTCTTT.

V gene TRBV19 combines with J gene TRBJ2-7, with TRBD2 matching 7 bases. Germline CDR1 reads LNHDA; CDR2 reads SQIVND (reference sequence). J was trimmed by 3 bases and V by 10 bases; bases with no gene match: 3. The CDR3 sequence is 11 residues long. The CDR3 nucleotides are TGTGCCACCACGGGGGGCTACGAGCAGTACTTC. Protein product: CATTGGYEQYF.

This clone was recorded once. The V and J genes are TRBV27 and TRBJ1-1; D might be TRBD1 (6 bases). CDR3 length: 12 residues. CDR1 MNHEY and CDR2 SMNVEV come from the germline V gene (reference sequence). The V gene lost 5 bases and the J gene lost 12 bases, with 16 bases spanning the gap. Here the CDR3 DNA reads TGTGCCAGCAGTGGTACAGGGTTGGTTACTTTCTTT. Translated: CASSGTGLVTFF.

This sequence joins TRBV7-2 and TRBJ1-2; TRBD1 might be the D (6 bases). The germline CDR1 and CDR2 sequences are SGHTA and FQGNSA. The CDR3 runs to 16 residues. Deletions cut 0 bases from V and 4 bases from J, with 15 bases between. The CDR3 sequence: CASSLALGASGYGYTF. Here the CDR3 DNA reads TGTGCCAGCAGCTTAGCGCTGGGGGCCTCGGGCTATGGCTACACCTTC.

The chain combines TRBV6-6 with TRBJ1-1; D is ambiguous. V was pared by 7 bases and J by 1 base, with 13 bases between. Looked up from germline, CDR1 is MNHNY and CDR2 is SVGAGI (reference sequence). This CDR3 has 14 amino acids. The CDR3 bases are TGTGCCAGCACCACTGAATATGCGAACACTGAAGCTTTCTTT. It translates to CASTTEYANTEAFF.

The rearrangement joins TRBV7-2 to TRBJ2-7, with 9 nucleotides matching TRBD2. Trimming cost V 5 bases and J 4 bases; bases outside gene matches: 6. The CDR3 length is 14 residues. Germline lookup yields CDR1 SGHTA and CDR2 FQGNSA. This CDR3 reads CASSGRGGAYEQYF. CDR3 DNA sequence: TGTGCCAGCAGCGGGCGGGGGGGTGCGTACGAGCAGTACTTC.

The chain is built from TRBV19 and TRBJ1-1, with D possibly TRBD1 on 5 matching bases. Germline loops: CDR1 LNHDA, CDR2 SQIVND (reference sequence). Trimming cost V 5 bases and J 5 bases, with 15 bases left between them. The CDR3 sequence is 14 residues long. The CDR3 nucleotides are TGTGCCAGTAGTGCCCATTTTGAGGGGACTGAAGCTTTCTTT. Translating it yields CASSAHFEGTEAFF.

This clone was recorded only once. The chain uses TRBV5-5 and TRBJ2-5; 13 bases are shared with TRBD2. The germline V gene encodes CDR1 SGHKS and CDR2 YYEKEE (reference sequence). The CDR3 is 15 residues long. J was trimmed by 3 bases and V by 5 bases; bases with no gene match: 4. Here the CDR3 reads CASSFGLAGEETQYF. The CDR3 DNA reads TGTGCCAGCAGTTTCGGACTAGCGGGAGAAGAGACCCAGTACTTC.

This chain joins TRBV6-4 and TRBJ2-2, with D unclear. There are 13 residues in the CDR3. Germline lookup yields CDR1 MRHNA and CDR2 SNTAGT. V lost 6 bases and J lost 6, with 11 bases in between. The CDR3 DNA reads TGTGCCAGCAGCCCCGGATTTGCCGGGGAGCTGTTTTTT. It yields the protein CASSPGFAGELFF.

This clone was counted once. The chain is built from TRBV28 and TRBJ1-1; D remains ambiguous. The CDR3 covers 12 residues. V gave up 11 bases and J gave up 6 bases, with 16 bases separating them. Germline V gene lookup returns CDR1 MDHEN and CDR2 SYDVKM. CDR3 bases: TGTGCCCACTCCTCCCCCTCCGCTGAAGCTTTCTTT. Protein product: CAHSSPSAEAFF.

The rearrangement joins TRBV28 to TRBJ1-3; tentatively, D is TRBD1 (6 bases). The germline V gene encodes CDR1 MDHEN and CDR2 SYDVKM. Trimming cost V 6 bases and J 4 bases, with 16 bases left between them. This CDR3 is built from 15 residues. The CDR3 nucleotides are TGTGCCAGCAGACAGGGAATCTTCCCCGGAAACACCATATATTTT. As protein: CASRQGIFPGNTIYF.

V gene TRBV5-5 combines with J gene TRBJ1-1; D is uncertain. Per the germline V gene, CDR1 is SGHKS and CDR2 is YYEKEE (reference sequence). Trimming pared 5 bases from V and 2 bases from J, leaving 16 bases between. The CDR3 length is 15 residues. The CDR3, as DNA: TGTGCCAGCAGGTTGACAAGAAACGGTAACACTGAAGCTTTCTTT. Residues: CASRLTRNGNTEAFF.

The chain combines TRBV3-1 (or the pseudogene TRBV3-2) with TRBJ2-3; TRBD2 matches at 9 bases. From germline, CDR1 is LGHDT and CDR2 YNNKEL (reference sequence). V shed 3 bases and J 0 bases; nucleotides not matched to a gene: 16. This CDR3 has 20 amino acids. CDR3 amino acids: CASSHVTIAGEVVSTDTQYF. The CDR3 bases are TGTGCCAGCAGCCATGTGACGATAGCGGGAGAGGTGGTTAGCACAGATACGCAGTATTTT.

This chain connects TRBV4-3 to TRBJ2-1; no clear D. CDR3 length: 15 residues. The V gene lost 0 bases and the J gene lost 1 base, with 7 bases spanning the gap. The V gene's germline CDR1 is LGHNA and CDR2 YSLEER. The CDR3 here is CASSQEDGSYNEQFF. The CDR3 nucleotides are TGCGCCAGCAGCCAAGAAGACGGATCCTACAATGAGCAGTTCTTC.

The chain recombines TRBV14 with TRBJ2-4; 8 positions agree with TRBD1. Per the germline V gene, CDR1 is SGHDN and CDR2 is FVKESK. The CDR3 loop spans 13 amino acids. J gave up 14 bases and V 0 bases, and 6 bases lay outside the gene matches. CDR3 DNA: TGTGCCAGCAGCCAAGATCAGGGGGCGTTTAAGTACTTC. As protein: CASSQDQGAFKYF.

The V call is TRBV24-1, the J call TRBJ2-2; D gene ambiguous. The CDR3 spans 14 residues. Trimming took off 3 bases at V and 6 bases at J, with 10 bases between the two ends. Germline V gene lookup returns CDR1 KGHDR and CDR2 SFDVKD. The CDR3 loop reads CATSDPLVPGELFF. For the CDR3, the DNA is TGTGCCACCAGTGATCCTTTGGTCCCCGGGGAGCTGTTTTTT.

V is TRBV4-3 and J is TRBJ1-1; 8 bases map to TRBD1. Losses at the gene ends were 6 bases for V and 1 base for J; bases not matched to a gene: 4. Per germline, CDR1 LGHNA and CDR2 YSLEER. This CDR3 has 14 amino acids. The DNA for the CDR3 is TGCGCCAGCAGGATGGGGACAGGGAACACTGAAGCTTTCTTT. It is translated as CASRMGTGNTEAFF.